This T cell receptor (beta chain) was documented in a study of cytomegalovirus exposure and HLA in healthy donors. This clone has a single count. With 60 Vbeta and 13 Jbeta primers, the PCR was carried out. Sequenced by immunoSEQ multiplex PCR; TCRdb stores in-frame clones only, minus some. In the table there are approximately 140,000 clones, roughly 79% of which are singletons. Trimming pared 0 bases from V and 1 base from J, leaving 18 bases between. The CDR3 totals 18 residues. Germline V gene lookup returns CDR1 SGHTA and CDR2 FQGTGA. The sequencing input was PBMCs. The V and J genes are TRBV7-3 and TRBJ1-1; perhaps TRBD1 as D (6 bases). The TCR sequence derives from a boy aged 2 to 10 in good health and CMV-seronegative. For the CDR3, the DNA is TGTGCCAGCAGCTTAACGTCTTCAGGTTTACAGGGGAACACTGAAGCTTTCTTT. Encoded protein: CASSLTSSGLQGNTEAFF.